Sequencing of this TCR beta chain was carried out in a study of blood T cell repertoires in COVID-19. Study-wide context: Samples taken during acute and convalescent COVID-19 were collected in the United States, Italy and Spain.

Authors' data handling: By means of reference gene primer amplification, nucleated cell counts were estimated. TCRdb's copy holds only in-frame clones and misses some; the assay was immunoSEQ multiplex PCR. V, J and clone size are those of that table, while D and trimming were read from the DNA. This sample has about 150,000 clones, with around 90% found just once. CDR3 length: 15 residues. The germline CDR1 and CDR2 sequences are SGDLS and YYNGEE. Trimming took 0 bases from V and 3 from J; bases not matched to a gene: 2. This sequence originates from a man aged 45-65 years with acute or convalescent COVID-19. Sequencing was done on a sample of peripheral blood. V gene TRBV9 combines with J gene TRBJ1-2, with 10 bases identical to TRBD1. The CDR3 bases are TGTGCCAGCAGCGTAGGGACAGGGGGGGACTATGGCTACACCTTC. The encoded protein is CASSVGTGGDYGYTF.